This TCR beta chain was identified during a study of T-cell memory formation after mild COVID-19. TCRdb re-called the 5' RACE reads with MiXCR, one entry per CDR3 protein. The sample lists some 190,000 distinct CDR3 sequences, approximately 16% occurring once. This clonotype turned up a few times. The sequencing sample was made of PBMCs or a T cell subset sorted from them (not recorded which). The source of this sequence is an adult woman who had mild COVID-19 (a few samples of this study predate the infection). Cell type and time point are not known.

The CDR3 is CASSYSGGTGNEKLFF. The CDR3 DNA follows: TGTGCCAGCAGTTACTCTGGCGGGACGGGTAATGAAAAACTGTTTTTT. This sequence joins TRBV6-6 and TRBJ1-4; D is perhaps TRBD1 (5 bases). Between the trimmed V and J ends, which lost 0 bases and 4 bases, there was a span of 12 bases. The CDR3 runs to 16 residues. CDR1 and CDR2 from the germline V gene are MNHNY and SVGAGI (reference sequence).